This T cell receptor (beta chain) was sequenced during a study of CD8 T cells in Susac syndrome. Overall study results and limits: The CD4+ T cell repertoires in Susac syndrome were not clonally expanded.

The CDR3 length is 14 residues. Germline trimming cut 8 bases from V and 2 bases from J; bases unmatched to any gene: 5. Germline CDR1 reads SQVTM; CDR2 reads ANQGSEA. Details on this clonotype: As yet, its antigen is unknown.

With random hexamers, roughly 0.45 to 1 ug RNA was reverse transcribed. Each CDR3 protein is one row after TCRdb ran MiXCR on the immunoSEQ multiplex PCR reads. The sample comprises around 130,000 distinct CDR3 sequences, nearly 96% of which are singletons, and more than 0.12% rests with the top ten. The sequencing sample was made of CD4+ T cells from PBMCs. The receptor was derived from a human donor with Susac syndrome. This chain uses TRBV29-1 with TRBJ2-3; TRBD1 agrees at 12 bases. The CDR3 DNA follows: TGCAGCACTCGGGACAGGGGGCCCACAGATACGCAGTATTTT. Its translation: CSTRDRGPTDTQYF.